The 17 T cell receptor beta chains in this list originate from one sample, sequenced in a study of CD8+CD57+ T cells in acquired aplastic anemia. Previously, flow cytometry had revealed CD8+CD57+ cell expansion in the patients chosen for sequencing. For CDR3 and TCR beta VDJ profiling, genomic DNA was the template used. One entry per CDR3 protein, called by TCRdb with MiXCR from the reads. The repertoire holds 270,000 or so distinct CDR3 sequences, with approximately 82% as singletons. The sequencing input was sorted CD4+, CD8+, or CD8+CD57+ T cells (not recorded which) from PBMCs. The receptors shown here come from a human donor with aplastic anemia.

The rearrangement joins TRBV20-1 to TRBJ2-7, with unresolved D. Deletions cut 0 bases from V and 0 bases from J, with 6 bases between. The CDR3 consists of 13 residues. Germline V lookup: CDR1 DFQATT, CDR2 SNEGSKA (reference sequence). DNA for the CDR3: TGCAGTGCTAGAGATGGGGACTCCTACGAGCAGTACTTC. Its translation: CSARDGDSYEQYF.

Details on this clonotype: In this CDR3 the conserved last residue, phenylalanine or tryptophan, is missing, so a read error is likely. No DNA is shown, since the ends of the CDR3 on it are uncertain; the CDR3 is the one TCRdb lists. The gene calls are TRBV7-2 and TRBJ2-3; TRBD1, the table's D call, lacks a check against the DNA. Germline V lookup: CDR1 SGHTA, CDR2 FQGNSA. The CDR3 spans 13 amino acids, including both terminal residues. Here the CDR3 reads CASGDGDTGLPNV.

This clonotype has a handful of counts. The chain uses TRBV7-6 and TRBJ2-6; D ambiguous. The CDR3 has 12 amino acids. CDR1 is SGHVS, CDR2 FNYEAQ, per germline. The V end was cut by 4 bases, the J end by 2 bases, with 0 bases between. CDR3 in DNA: TGTGCCAGCAGCTCTGGGGCCAACGTCCTGACTTTC. It is translated as CASSSGANVLTF.

The J gene is TRBJ2-7, the V gene TRBV7-8; D is possibly TRBD1 (6 bases). This CDR3 spans 13 amino acids. The V gene lost 3 bases and the J gene lost 5 bases, with 11 bases spanning the gap. Germline values: CDR1 SGHVS, CDR2 FQNEAQ. CDR3: CASSLTGGDEQYV. The CDR3 nucleotides are TGTGCCAGCAGCTTGACAGGAGGCGACGAGCAGTACGTC.

The CDR3: CASSGVGRRNTEAFF. The CDR3 bases are TGTGCCAGCAGTGGGGTGGGACGGAGGAACACTGAAGCTTTCTTT. The chain employs TRBV9 and TRBJ1-1, with TRBD1 as a possible D gene (5 bases). V was shortened by 5 bases and J by 1 base, with 15 bases between the two germline ends. This CDR3 spans 15 amino acids. CDR1 and CDR2 from the germline V gene are SGDLS and YYNGEE.

In its sample, this clonotype was seen a few times. The rearrangement uses TRBV7-6 and TRBJ2-3; D possibly corresponds to TRBD2 (6 bases). The V end lost 3 bases, the J end lost 2 bases, and 24 bases lay between the germline ends. CDR1 and CDR2 (germline): SGHVS, FNYEAQ. The CDR3 is 19 amino acids. The chain's CDR3 is CASSLKVVWRGDSTDTQYF. CDR3 in DNA: TGTGCCAGCAGCTTGAAGGTGGTATGGCGGGGCGATTCCACAGATACGCAGTATTTT.

The chain recombines TRBV2 with TRBJ2-3; 10 bases agree with TRBD2. Germline V gene sequence: CDR1 SNHLY, CDR2 FYNNEI. With V trimmed by 7 bases and J by 5 bases, 9 bases remained unmatched. CDR3 length: 15 residues. The CDR3 nucleotides are TGTGCCAGCAAATCTAGCGGGAGTAGGAGAGATACGCAGTATTTT. Protein product: CASKSSGSRRDTQYF. Full variable domain (rest looked up from reference TRBV2 and TRBJ2-3): EPEVTQTPSHQVTQMGQEVILRCVPISNHLYFYWYRQILGQKVEFLVSFYNNEISEKSEIFDDQFSVERPDGSNFTLKIRSTKLEDSAMYFCASKSSGSRRDTQYFGPGTRLTVL.

The rearrangement uses TRBV29-1 and TRBJ2-3; 10 positions match TRBD1. Looked up from germline, CDR1 is SQVTM and CDR2 is ANQGSEA. V shed 8 bases, J shed 2 bases, and the junction held 7 bases outside the gene matches. The CDR3 extends over 14 amino acids. In DNA form, the CDR3 reads TGCAGCCCCGGGACAGGGGATCACACAGATACGCAGTATTTT. Its protein product is CSPGTGDHTDTQYF.

The chain recombines TRBV9 with TRBJ2-3; no definite D call. The V and J ends lost 7 bases and 13 bases respectively, with 22 bases between them. This CDR3 spans 13 amino acids. CDR1 and CDR2 (germline): SGDLS, YYNGEE. The CDR3 reads CASGEVATDTEYF. The CDR3 DNA follows: TGTGCCAGCGGGGAAGTGGCCACAGATACTGAGTATTTT.

This clonotype was seen a few times. The CDR3 DNA reads TGTGCCAGCAGCATGGGACAGGGAAACGGTCAGGATGAGCAGTTCTTC. Translation: CASSMGQGNGQDEQFF. J is TRBJ2-1 and V is TRBV5-4; 9 bases align to TRBD1. Germline V gene sequence: CDR1 SGHNT, CDR2 YYREEE (reference sequence). This CDR3 region has 16 residues. Trimming at V came to 4 bases and at J to 8 bases, leaving 13 bases not matched to a gene.

For this clonotype: The conserved final phenylalanine or tryptophan is absent from the CDR3, which likely points to a read error. It is unclear where the CDR3 begins or ends on the DNA, so no DNA is shown, and the CDR3 is as TCRdb lists it. The V and J genes are TRBV7-9 and TRBJ2-3; the D call TRBD2 from the table was never checked on the DNA. Germline V gives CDR1 SEHNR, CDR2 FQNEAQ (reference sequence). The CDR3 region is 13 residues in length, termini included. CDR3 protein: CASSFERSGGSDL.

A remark on this clonotype: An end of the junction does not agree with germline; a read error may underlie this. J is TRBJ2-6 and V is TRBV2; D might be TRBD1 (5 bases). Germline V gene lookup returns CDR1 SNHLY and CDR2 FYNNEI. CDR3 length: 17 amino acids. The CDR3 is CASSYVQGTYEPNFGPF. CDR3 nucleotides: TGTGCCAGCAGTTACGTGCAGGGCACCTACGAGCCGAACTTCGGGCCTTTC.

This chain connects TRBV7-8 to TRBJ1-2; D is unclear. This CDR3 has 16 amino acids. Germline V CDR1 and CDR2: SGHVS, FQNEAQ. V was shortened by 0 bases and J by 11 bases, with 22 bases between the two germline ends. CDR3 region: CASSLAGGPVMQYYTF. CDR3 DNA: TGTGCCAGCAGCTTAGCGGGAGGTCCCGTCATGCAGTATTACACCTTC.

The genes are TRBV2 and TRBJ2-1, with a tentative D call TRBD2 (8 bases). The CDR3 loop spans 16 amino acids. The V gene lost 6 bases and the J gene lost 8 bases, with 23 bases spanning the gap. Germline CDR1 SNHLY, CDR2 FYNNEI. CDR3 region: CASSFKGGGGRDEQFF. In DNA form, the CDR3 reads TGTGCCAGCAGCTTTAAAGGGGGCGGGGGGCGCGATGAGCAGTTCTTC.

As to this clonotype: Here the CDR3 omits its conserved ending phenylalanine or tryptophan, so a read error is the likely source. No DNA is shown, since the ends of the CDR3 on it are uncertain; the CDR3 is the one TCRdb lists. The chain combines TRBV7-9 with TRBJ2-3; the D segment call TRBD2 is taken from the table without a DNA check. In germline, CDR1 is SEHNR, CDR2 FQNEAQ (reference sequence). Both ends counted, the CDR3 spans 13 residues. The CDR3 loop is CASSFEGREASYY.

This rearrangement joins TRBV7-3 to TRBJ1-2; D is possibly TRBD1 (6 bases). From germline, CDR1 is SGHTA and CDR2 FQGTGA. Trimming pared 5 bases from V and 3 bases from J, leaving 16 bases between. The CDR3 has 15 amino acids. The CDR3 nucleotides are TGTGCCAGCAGCGGGGGAGGGGGGCGCGACTATGGCTACACCTTC. Protein product: CASSGGGGRDYGYTF.

This chain uses TRBV9 with TRBJ1-2, with D hard to call. V lost 3 bases, J lost 4 bases, and 25 bases lay in between. Germline V gene sequence: CDR1 SGDLS, CDR2 YYNGEE. The CDR3 covers 18 residues. The CDR3 sequence is CASSAPLVSSQGGYGYTF. DNA for the CDR3: TGTGCCAGCAGCGCCCCCCTGGTCTCATCACAAGGAGGCTATGGCTACACCTTC. Complete variable domain (other parts from reference TRBV9 and TRBJ1-2): DSGVTQTPKHLITATGQRVTLRCSPRSGDLSVYWYQQSLDQGLQFLIQYYNGEERAKGNILERFSAQQFPDLHSELNLSSLELGDSALYFCASSAPLVSSQGGYGYTFGSGTRLTVV.